This entry is about one T cell receptor beta chain. The data are from a study of cytomegalovirus exposure and HLA in healthy donors. The CDR3 loop spans 16 amino acids. Trimming shortened V by 0 bases and J by 7 bases, and 16 bases separated the two germline ends. Germline CDR1 is LGHNA and CDR2 is YNFKEQ. PCR was performed using 60 Vbeta and 13 Jbeta primers. Measured with immunoSEQ multiplex PCR; TCRdb has only the in-frame clones, and not every one. Of 110,000 to 150,000 clones listed, roughly 80% are singletons. This sequence joins TRBV4-2 and TRBJ1-5; TRBD1 might be the D (5 bases). The sequence came from a male donor in good health and CMV-seronegative. The sequencing sample was made of PBMCs. The chain's CDR3 is CASSQDLGGVRQPQHF. DNA for the CDR3: TGTGCCAGCAGCCAAGATCTTGGGGGGGTACGGCAGCCCCAGCATTTT.